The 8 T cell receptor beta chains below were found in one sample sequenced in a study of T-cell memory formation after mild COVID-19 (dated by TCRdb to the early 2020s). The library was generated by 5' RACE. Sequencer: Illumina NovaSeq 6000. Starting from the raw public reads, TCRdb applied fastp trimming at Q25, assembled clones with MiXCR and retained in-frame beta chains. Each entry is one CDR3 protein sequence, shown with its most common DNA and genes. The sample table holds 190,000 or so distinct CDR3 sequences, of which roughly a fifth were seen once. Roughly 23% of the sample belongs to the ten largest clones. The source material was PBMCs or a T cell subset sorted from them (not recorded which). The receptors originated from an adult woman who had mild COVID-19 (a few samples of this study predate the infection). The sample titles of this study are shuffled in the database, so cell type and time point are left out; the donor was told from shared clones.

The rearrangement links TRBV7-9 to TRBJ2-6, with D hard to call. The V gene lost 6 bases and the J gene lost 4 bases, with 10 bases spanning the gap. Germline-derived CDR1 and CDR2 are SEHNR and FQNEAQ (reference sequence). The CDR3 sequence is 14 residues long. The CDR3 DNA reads TGTGCCAGCAGACTACCCAGAGGGGCCAACGTCCTGACTTTC. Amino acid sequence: CASRLPRGANVLTF. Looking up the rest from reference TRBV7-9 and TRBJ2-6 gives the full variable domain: DTGVSQNPRHKITKRGQNVTFRCDPISEHNRLYWYRQTLGQGPEFLTYFQNEAQLEKSRLLSDRFSAERPKGSFSTLEIQRTEQGDSAMYLCASRLPRGANVLTFGAGSRLTVL.

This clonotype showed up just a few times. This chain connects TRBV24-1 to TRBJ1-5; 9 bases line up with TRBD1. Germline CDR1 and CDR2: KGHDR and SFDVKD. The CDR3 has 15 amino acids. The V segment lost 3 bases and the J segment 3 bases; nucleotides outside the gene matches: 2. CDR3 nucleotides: TGTGCCACCAGTGATGGACAGGGGTACAATCAGCCCCAGCATTTT. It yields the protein CATSDGQGYNQPQHF.

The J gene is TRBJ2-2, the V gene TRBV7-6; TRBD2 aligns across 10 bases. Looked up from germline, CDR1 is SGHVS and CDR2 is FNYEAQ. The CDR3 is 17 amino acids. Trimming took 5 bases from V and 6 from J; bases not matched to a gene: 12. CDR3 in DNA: TGTGCCAGCAGCCCGGGTGGAGCGGGGGGGCAATCCGGGGAGCTGTTTTTT. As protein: CASSPGGAGGQSGELFF.

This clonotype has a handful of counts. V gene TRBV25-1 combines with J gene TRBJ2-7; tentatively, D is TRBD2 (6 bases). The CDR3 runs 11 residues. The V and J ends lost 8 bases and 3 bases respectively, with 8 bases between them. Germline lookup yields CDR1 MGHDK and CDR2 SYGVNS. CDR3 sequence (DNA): TGTGCCAGCGGGGGGATCTACGAGCAGTACTTC. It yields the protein CASGGIYEQYF.

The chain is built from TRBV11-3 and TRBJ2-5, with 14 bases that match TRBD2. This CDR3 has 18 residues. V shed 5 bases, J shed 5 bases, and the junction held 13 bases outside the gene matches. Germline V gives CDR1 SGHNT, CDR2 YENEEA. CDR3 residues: CASSGGTSGSRFFETQYF. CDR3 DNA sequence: TGTGCCAGCAGCGGTGGGACTAGCGGGAGTCGTTTTTTCGAGACCCAGTACTTC.

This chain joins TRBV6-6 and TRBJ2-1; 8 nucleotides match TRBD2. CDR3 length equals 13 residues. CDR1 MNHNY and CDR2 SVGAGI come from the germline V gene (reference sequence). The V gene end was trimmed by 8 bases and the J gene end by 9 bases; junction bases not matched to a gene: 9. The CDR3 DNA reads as TGTGCCAGCTGTCGGGGGGGCATATCTGAGCAGTTCTTC. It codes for CASCRGGISEQFF.

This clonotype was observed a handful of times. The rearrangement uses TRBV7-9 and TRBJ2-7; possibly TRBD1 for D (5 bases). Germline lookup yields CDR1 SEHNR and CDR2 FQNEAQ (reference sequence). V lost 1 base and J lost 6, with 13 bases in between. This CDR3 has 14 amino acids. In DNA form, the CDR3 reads TGTGCCAGCAGCTTAGACTTAGGGGCAGTCGAGCAGTACTTC. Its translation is CASSLDLGAVEQYF.

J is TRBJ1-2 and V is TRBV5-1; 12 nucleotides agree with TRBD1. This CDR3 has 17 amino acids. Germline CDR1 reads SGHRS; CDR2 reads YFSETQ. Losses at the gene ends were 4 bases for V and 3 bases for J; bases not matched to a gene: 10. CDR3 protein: CASSLGQGAITDYGYTF. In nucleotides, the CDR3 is TGCGCCAGCAGCCTGGGACAGGGGGCGATTACGGACTATGGCTACACCTTC.